This T cell receptor (beta chain) was found in a study of cytomegalovirus exposure and HLA in healthy donors. The study's findings and limits: Earlier results showed most TCR beta V segments being productive about 90% or about 30% of the time. Common viral pathogens seemed, in a later analysis, to connect with several of the most significant clusters. The likely origin of a cluster of highly shared sequence variants was a sequencing artifact.

Trimming removed 1 base from V and 11 bases from J, with 12 bases in between. The CDR3 has 13 residues. Germline V gene data show CDR1 as MNHNS and CDR2 as SASEGT. It was with 60 Vbeta and 13 Jbeta primers that the PCR ran. Only in-frame clones appear in the TCRdb table, and some are missing; sequencing was by immunoSEQ multiplex PCR. The data contain 95,000 to 120,000 clones, 70% to 80% of them seen just once; the ten biggest clones take up roughly 5%. This clone appeared many times. Its target is not known. The sequenced material came from PBMCs. The TCR comes from a woman aged 25 to 39 in good health and CMV-seropositive. The chain recombines TRBV6-1 with TRBJ1-5; D is perhaps TRBD1 (6 bases). The CDR3 is CASSEGGPLAQHF. The DNA of the CDR3 is TGTGCCAGCAGTGAAGGGGGGCCCCTGGCCCAGCATTTT.